This TCR beta chain was documented in a study of response to subunit inactivated influenza vaccine. General study results and limits: Each seasonal influenza vaccination, the authors suggested, recruits few new T cells.

Germline V gives CDR1 SGHNT, CDR2 YENEEA. Trimming pared 5 bases from V and 6 bases from J, leaving 7 bases between. This CDR3 comprises 12 residues. This clonotype showed up just a few times. Its target is not known. TCRdb re-called the RT-PCR reads with MiXCR, one entry per CDR3 protein. The sample has 540,000 or so distinct CDR3 sequences; 10% to 15% are singletons. The sequencing here drew on PBMCs from blood, taken about 6 weeks after vaccination. The sequence came from a man aged 45-65 years who received an inactivated influenza vaccine. The rearrangement links TRBV11-3 to TRBJ1-4; no firm D call. CDR3 nucleotides: TGTGCCAGCAGCGCCGGGGATGAAAAACTGTTTTTT. The encoded protein is CASSAGDEKLFF.